Listed here is a single T cell receptor (beta chain). The target antigen is unknown. The CDR3 consists of 13 residues. Trimming removed 7 bases from V and 0 bases from J, with 7 bases in between. Germline-derived CDR1 and CDR2 are WNHNN and SYGVQD (reference sequence). The PCR was carried out with 60 Vbeta primers and 13 Jbeta primers. Generated by immunoSEQ multiplex PCR, the TCRdb table keeps only in-frame clones and is missing some. The data contain 140,000 to 150,000 clones, around 78% of them singletons. Healthy bone marrow donors made up the donor group. The sample originates from a study of cytomegalovirus exposure and HLA in healthy donors. Study findings and constraints: Across HLA loci, a later analysis found differing TCR association rates, with DRB1 most and HLA-C fewest. The study put 150 to 200 TCR beta chains on its list as cytomegalovirus-associated.

Sequenced: PBMCs. V usage is TRBV10-1 and J usage is TRBJ1-3; D not resolved. The clonotype comes from a young woman in good health and CMV-seronegative. CDR3 in DNA: TGCGCCAGCACAGGAAGCTCTGGAAACACCATATATTTT. Translation: CASTGSSGNTIYF.